The rows below give T cell receptor beta chains drawn from one sample of a study of spatial heterogeneity in lung cancer. TCRdb reprocessed the 5' RACE reads with MiXCR, giving one entry per CDR3 protein. The repertoire holds more than 45,000 distinct CDR3 sequences, with around 5.2% as singletons. Sequenced here: PBMCs, sampled at surgery. The receptors derive from a male donor with early-stage non-small cell lung cancer. The CDR3 runs from the conserved cysteine through the conserved F or W. A D gene is named only where the DNA matches it firmly. Not every row has a clone size; where given, it reads once, few, many or a size class.

TRBV7-2	TRBJ1-1	many	TRBD1	TGTGCCAGCAGCCCCCGGGAGGGGGCGAACACTGAAGCTTTCTTT	CASSPREGANTEAFF
TRBV10-2	TRBJ2-7	many	TRBD1	TGCGCCAGCCTGCGGGACAGGGGGTTCTACGAGCAGTACTTC	CASLRDRGFYEQYF
TRBV5-1	TRBJ2-7	many	NA	TGCGCCAGCAGCCTAGAGGTTTACTACGAGCAGTACTTC	CASSLEVYYEQYF
TRBV20-1	TRBJ2-5	many	TRBD2	TGCAGTGCTACTCGGACTAGCGGGAGAGAGACCCAGTACTTC	CSATRTSGRETQYF
TRBV7-9	TRBJ2-3	many	NA	TGTGCCAGCAGCTTAGAAAGTTTACCGGAGAAGGACACAGATACGCAGTATTTT	CASSLESLPEKDTDTQYF
TRBV20-1	TRBJ2-2	many	NA	TGCAGTGCTCCCAGTAGCGGAATCGCGAACACCGGGGAGCTGTTTTTT	CSAPSSGIANTGELFF
TRBV6-2/TRBV6-3	TRBJ2-7	many	NA	TGTGCCAGCAGTTACTCATTCGGGGTATCCTACGAGCAGTACTTC	CASSYSFGVSYEQYF
TRBV7-2	TRBJ2-7	many	NA	TGTGCCAGCAGCTTAGCCGAGGGGGTAAGCCGCGAGCAGTACTTC	CASSLAEGVSREQYF
TRBV27	TRBJ2-3	many	TRBD2	TGTGCCAGCAGTATACTAGCGGGCGGCACAGATACGCAGTATTTT	CASSILAGGTDTQYF
TRBV11-2	TRBJ2-7	many	NA	TGTGCCAGCAGCTCACCAGGGGTGGGCGAGCAGTACTTC	CASSSPGVGEQYF
TRBV2	TRBJ2-2	many	NA	TGTGCCAGCAGTGCTCTCAACACCGGGGAGCTGTTTTTT	CASSALNTGELFF
TRBV7-2	TRBJ1-1	few	NA	TGTGCCAGCAGCTTAGACAGAAAAGCTTTCTTT	CASSLDRKAFF
TRBV18	TRBJ1-3	NA	NA	TGTGCCAGCTCACCTGTGACATTGTCCTCTGGAAACACCATATATTTT	CASSPVTLSSGNTIYF
TRBV18	TRBJ2-1	many	NA	TGTGCCAGCTCGGTTAGCCGGGGCGGCAATGAGCAGTTCTTC	CASSVSRGGNEQFF
TRBV6-2/TRBV6-3	TRBJ1-5	many	NA	TGTGCCAGCAGTTACGGGCAGGTCGGCCAGCCCCAGCATTTT	CASSYGQVGQPQHF
TRBV6-5	TRBJ2-7	many	NA	TGTGCCAGCAGCCCGCAAATACTAACGGGGGACGAGCAGTACTTC	CASSPQILTGDEQYF
TRBV6-2/TRBV6-3	TRBJ1-1	many	NA	TGTGCCAGCAGTTACAGGGGGATGAACACTGAAGCTTTCTTT	CASSYRGMNTEAFF
TRBV20-1	TRBJ2-5	many	NA	TGCAGTGCTCTCAAGAAGACCCAGTACTTC	CSALKKTQYF
TRBV27	TRBJ2-1	many	NA	TGTGCCAGCAGTTTATCGGAGGGTAATGAGCAGTTCTTC	CASSLSEGNEQFF
TRBV6-5	TRBJ1-2	many	TRBD1	TGTGCCAGCAGTTACGTTAAGGCTAGGGGGCGAAACTATGGCTACACCTTC	CASSYVKARGRNYGYTF
TRBV7-9	TRBJ2-1	many	TRBD2	TGTGCCAGCCCCACGGGAGGGACTAGCGGGAGCTATGAGCAGTTCTTC	CASPTGGTSGSYEQFF
TRBV6-5	TRBJ1-1	many	NA	TGTGCCAGCAGTTACTCGGGGGGCAGGAACACTGAAGCTTTCTTT	CASSYSGGRNTEAFF
TRBV5-1	TRBJ2-1	many	NA	TGCGCCAGCAGCTTGGAGGGTGCTCAGTTCTTC	CASSLEGAQFF
TRBV11-2	TRBJ2-7	NA	TRBD2	TGTGCCAGCAGCCCTCGTGGGACTAGGGAGTACGAGCAGTACTTC	CASSPRGTREYEQYF
TRBV5-1	TRBJ2-7	NA	TRBD1	TGCGCCAGCAGCGCAACAGGGGGCCGCGAGCAGTACTTC	CASSATGGREQYF
TRBV12-3/TRBV12-4	TRBJ2-1	many	NA	TGTGCCAGCAGTCTTAGGCGGGAGCAGTTCTTC	CASSLRREQFF
TRBV7-9	TRBJ1-2	many	TRBD1	TGTGCCAGCTGGAACGGACAGGGTCATAATGGCTACACCTTC	CASWNGQGHNGYTF
TRBV6-5	TRBJ2-7	few	NA	TGTGCCAGCATGGTTGGCCGAGGAGGCGAGCAGTACTTC	CASMVGRGGEQYF
TRBV5-6	TRBJ2-3	many	TRBD2	TGTGCCAGCAGCTCAACTCCAAGCGGGAGGGCCGGAGATACGCAGTATTTT	CASSSTPSGRAGDTQYF
TRBV2	TRBJ2-7	many	NA	TGTGCCAGCAGTCCAGCAGGTTTCTCAGGCGAGCAGTACTTC	CASSPAGFSGEQYF
TRBV20-1	TRBJ1-1	many	NA	TGCAGTGCCCCAGATGGGGGAGGGGTGAACACTGAAGCTTTCTTT	CSAPDGGGVNTEAFF
TRBV20-1	TRBJ2-2	many	NA	TGCAGTGCTAGAGGGGCAGTCACCGGGGAGCTGTTTTTT	CSARGAVTGELFF
TRBV5-1	TRBJ2-7	NA	TRBD1	TGCGCCAGCAGCTCATACAGGGGGCGAGGTCCCGAGCAGTACTTC	CASSSYRGRGPEQYF
TRBV29-1	TRBJ1-4	many	NA	TGCAGCGTTGAAGTCGAGGATGGGGCTAATGAAAAACTGTTTTTT	CSVEVEDGANEKLFF
TRBV7-2	TRBJ2-7	few	NA	TGTGCCAGCAGCTTTCTGGGGTACCACGAGCAGTACTTC	CASSFLGYHEQYF
TRBV7-2	TRBJ2-7	many	NA	TGTGCCAGCAGCCCCGGACGTATCTACGAGCAGTACTTC	CASSPGRIYEQYF
TRBV6-2/TRBV6-3	TRBJ2-1	NA	NA	TGTGCCAGCAGTTACTCGAGGGCCCCGTGGAACTACAATGAGCAGTTCTTC	CASSYSRAPWNYNEQFF
TRBV7-2	TRBJ2-5	many	NA	TGTGCCAGCAGCCCGGAACGGATAGAGACCCAGTACTTC	CASSPERIETQYF
TRBV28	TRBJ1-1	many	TRBD1	TGTGCCAGCAGTTTATATAGGGACAGGGAAGCTTTCTTT	CASSLYRDREAFF
TRBV5-1	TRBJ2-7	many	TRBD1	TGCGCCAGCAGCTTTTGGGACAGGGACAACGAGCAGTACTTC	CASSFWDRDNEQYF
TRBV11-2	TRBJ1-4	many	NA	TGTGCCAGCAGCTTAACGGGTGAAAAACTGTTTTTT	CASSLTGEKLFF
TRBV29-1	TRBJ1-2	many	TRBD1	TGCAGCGTTCCACAGGGGGCGGGAGGCTACACCTTC	CSVPQGAGGYTF
TRBV9	TRBJ2-3	NA	NA	TGTGCCAGCAGCGTAGAAATGGGTGGTGGCACAGATACGCAGTATTTT	CASSVEMGGGTDTQYF
TRBV7-8	TRBJ2-5	NA	TRBD2	TGTGCCAGCAGCCAGGTCGTGGCGGGAGGGCAAGAGACCCAGTACTTC	CASSQVVAGGQETQYF
TRBV7-2	TRBJ2-5	many	NA	TGTGCCAGCAGCTTAGGCGCTTGGGAGACCCAGTACTTC	CASSLGAWETQYF
TRBV7-2	TRBJ1-1	many	NA	TGTGCCAGCAGCTTAATCAGGGGCGCGGACACTGAAGCTTTCTTT	CASSLIRGADTEAFF
TRBV12-3/TRBV12-4	TRBJ2-1	many	NA	TGTGCCAGCAGTTTAGACAGTCCTCGGGGGCAGTTCTTC	CASSLDSPRGQFF
TRBV20-1	TRBJ2-5	many	NA	TGCAGTGCCCCTGGAGGGGGCAGGGCCCAGGGAGAGACCCAGTACTTC	CSAPGGGRAQGETQYF
TRBV7-9	TRBJ2-3	many	NA	TGTGCCAGCAGCTTAATGTTAGCAGATACGCAGTATTTT	CASSLMLADTQYF
TRBV10-3	TRBJ2-5	many	NA	TGTGCCATCGGACAGTACCAAGAGACCCAGTACTTC	CAIGQYQETQYF
TRBV4-1	TRBJ2-5	many	TRBD2	TGCGCCAGCAGCCGAGTTCATGGCGGGAGGGGAGAGACCCAGTACTTC	CASSRVHGGRGETQYF